This T cell receptor beta chain was recorded in a study of patients and donors after allogeneic stem cell transplantation. TCRdb re-analysed the RT-PCR reads in MiXCR, keeping a single row per CDR3 protein. The sample holds about a million distinct CDR3 sequences, under 20% seen once. The germline gives CDR1 SNHLY, CDR2 FYNNEI. With 4 bases removed from V and 7 bases from J, the gap between germline ends came to 7 bases. This CDR3 comprises 12 residues. The chain couples TRBV2 to TRBJ2-2; D possibly corresponds to TRBD2 (6 bases). The sequenced sample consisted of blood, either unsorted or a sorted T cell fraction (not recorded which). This receptor was taken from a human donor who was either an allogeneic HSCT recipient or a stem cell or donor lymphocyte infusion donor (not recorded which). It is not recorded whose cells these are; they may come from a transplant donor. CDR3 DNA sequence: TGTGCCAGCAGTGCGGGGGTCGGGGAGCTGTTTTTT. Translated: CASSAGVGELFF. Looking up the rest from reference TRBV2 and TRBJ2-2 gives the full variable domain: EPEVTQTPSHQVTQMGQEVILRCVPISNHLYFYWYRQILGQKVEFLVSFYNNEISEKSEIFDDQFSVERPDGSNFTLKIRSTKLEDSAMYFCASSAGVGELFFGEGSRLTVL.